The 32 T cell receptor beta chains reported below all come from one sample, sequenced in a study of blood T cells in healthy people across ages. Sample-barcoded 5' priming and a J-beta primer mix drove a second PCR of 7 to 11 cycles. MiXCR, run by TCRdb on the 5' RACE reads, gives a single entry per CDR3 protein. The sample contains some 900,000 distinct CDR3 sequences, about 48% of which appear only once. The material sequenced was blood. The origin of the receptors is a young man in good health.

This chain joins TRBV27 and TRBJ2-7, with a tentative D call TRBD1 (7 bases). CDR3 length: 12 amino acids. CDR1 and CDR2 from the germline V gene are MNHEY and SMNVEV (reference sequence). V was clipped by 3 bases and J by 11 bases, with 14 bases between them. The CDR3 reads CASSFLGGTEYF. In DNA, the CDR3 is TGTGCCAGCAGTTTCCTCGGCGGGACAGAGTACTTC.

This clonotype was observed at least ten times. This chain uses TRBV29-1 with TRBJ1-2; TRBD1 might be the D (6 bases). Per the germline V gene, CDR1 is SQVTM and CDR2 is ANQGSEA. Trimming pared 6 bases from V and 4 bases from J, leaving 9 bases between. This CDR3 spans 11 amino acids. The DNA for the CDR3 is TGCAGCGTGGTGGACAGCTATGGCTACACCTTC. Its protein is CSVVDSYGYTF.

This chain links TRBV20-1 with TRBJ1-6; D is unresolved. The CDR3 has 14 residues. V was shortened by 5 bases and J by 2 bases, with 10 bases between the two germline ends. Germline V gene data show CDR1 as DFQATT and CDR2 as SNEGSKA (reference sequence). The CDR3: CSAPARTYNSPLHF. CDR3 coding DNA: TGCAGTGCTCCGGCGAGGACCTATAATTCACCCCTCCACTTT.

This chain connects TRBV20-1 to TRBJ1-5; D unresolved. The V and J ends lost 3 bases and 0 bases respectively, with 3 bases between them. The CDR3 totals 12 residues. The germline gives CDR1 DFQATT, CDR2 SNEGSKA (reference sequence). The CDR3 is CSARTSNQPQHF. CDR3 coding DNA: TGCAGTGCTAGGACTAGCAATCAGCCCCAGCATTTT.

V gene TRBV12-3 or TRBV12-4 combines with J gene TRBJ1-4, with 8 bases that match TRBD1. The CDR3 is 15 residues long. Losses at the gene ends were 6 bases for V and 6 bases for J; bases not matched to a gene: 9. CDR3 residues: CASSPIGQGYEKLFF. The CDR3 region has the DNA TGTGCCAGCAGCCCGATCGGACAGGGTTATGAAAAACTGTTTTTT.

This clonotype came up a few times. The chain carries TRBV7-2 and TRBJ2-4; tentatively, D is TRBD1 (7 bases). The DNA end lines up better with TRBJ2-7; the J call may be wrong. The CDR3 is 13 amino acids. Per germline, CDR1 SGHTA and CDR2 FQGNSA. CDR3 coding DNA: TGTGCCAGCAGTGATGACAGGGAGGCCGAGCAGTACTTC. Its translation: CASSDDREAEQYF.

The chain is built from TRBV9 and TRBJ2-7, with D perhaps TRBD2 (5 bases). Trimming removed 0 bases from V and 5 bases from J, with 6 bases in between. From germline, CDR1 is SGDLS and CDR2 YYNGEE. The CDR3 has 12 amino acids. CDR3: CASSVDGDEQYF. The CDR3, as DNA: TGTGCCAGCAGCGTAGACGGGGACGAGCAGTACTTC.

The chain combines TRBV6-5 with TRBJ1-5, with a weak D call TRBD1 (5 bases). V lost 5 bases, J lost 1 base, and 12 bases lay in between. The V gene's germline CDR1 is MNHEY and CDR2 SVGAGI. The CDR3 spans 15 residues. The CDR3 nucleotides are TGTGCCAGCAGTCGATCAGGGATGAGCAATCAGCCCCAGCATTTT. This sequence encodes CASSRSGMSNQPQHF.

The CDR3 DNA is TGCAGTGCCCACCAAGGGGGTAGCAATCAGCCCCAGCATTTT. Amino acids: CSAHQGGSNQPQHF. The gene calls are TRBV20-1 and TRBJ1-5, with a tentative D call TRBD1 (6 bases). This CDR3 comprises 14 residues. Germline CDR1 is DFQATT and CDR2 is SNEGSKA (reference sequence). The V and J ends lost 6 bases and 0 bases respectively, with 12 bases between them.

This clonotype was picked up many times. In DNA, the CDR3 is TGTGCCAGCAGTCCCGGGACTATCAATCAGCCCCAGCATTTT. Protein sequence: CASSPGTINQPQHF. The rearrangement uses TRBV6-6 and TRBJ1-5; D is possibly TRBD1 (5 bases). Germline V gives CDR1 MNHNY, CDR2 SVGAGI (reference sequence). V lost 5 bases, J lost 3 bases, and 11 bases lay in between. The CDR3 is 14 residues long.

As for this clonotype: A junction end diverges from the germline sequence, so it may reflect a read error. The chain employs TRBV29-1 and TRBJ2-5; D unresolved. The CDR3 length is 10 residues. CDR1 SQVTM and CDR2 ANQGSEA come from the germline V gene. This chain's CDR3 is CRVGRETQYF. The CDR3 coding sequence is TGCCGCGTTGGAAGGGAGACCCAGTACTTC.

The chain recombines TRBV6-5 with TRBJ2-4; either TRBD1 or TRBD2 may fit D (7 bases each). The V and J ends lost 2 bases and 7 bases respectively, with 12 bases between them. Germline V gene sequence: CDR1 MNHEY, CDR2 SVGAGI. This CDR3 is 14 amino acids long. DNA of the CDR3: TGTGCCAGCAGTTACGCAGGGGGGGGGAACATTCAGTACTTC. Translated: CASSYAGGGNIQYF.

The chain employs TRBV28 and TRBJ2-3; TRBD2 might be the D (5 bases). The germline V gene encodes CDR1 MDHEN and CDR2 SYDVKM. The CDR3 covers 15 residues. Trimming stripped 4 bases from V and 4 bases from J, with 15 bases between. The CDR3, as DNA: TGTGCCAGCAGTTCCGGATCCCTGGGAGCAGATACGCAGTATTTT. Protein product: CASSSGSLGADTQYF.

In its sample, this clonotype was seen a few times. The J gene is TRBJ1-5, the V gene TRBV12-3 or TRBV12-4; no firm D call. V was clipped by 3 bases and J by 7 bases, with 7 bases between them. This CDR3 spans 12 amino acids. CDR3 sequence: CASSFVGQPQHF. The CDR3, as DNA: TGTGCCAGCAGTTTTGTAGGACAGCCCCAGCATTTT.

The chain links TRBV5-1 to TRBJ1-4, with D perhaps matching TRBD1 (6 bases). Trimming cost V 2 bases and J 8 bases, with 13 bases left between them. Per the germline V gene, CDR1 is SGHRS and CDR2 is YFSETQ. This CDR3 is built from 14 residues. In nucleotides, the CDR3 is TGCGCCAGCAGCTTATCGGCAGGGGTGGAAAAACTGTTTTTT. Residues: CASSLSAGVEKLFF. The variable domain in full, completed from reference TRBV5-1 and TRBJ1-4, reads KAGVTQTPRYLIKTRGQQVTLSCSPISGHRSVSWYQQTPGQGLQFLFEYFSETQRNKGNFPGRFSGRQFSNSRSEMNVSTLELGDSALYLCASSLSAGVEKLFFGSGTQLSVL.

The table lists this clonotype with a count of one. The J gene is TRBJ1-1, the V gene TRBV3-1, with D possibly being TRBD1 (5 bases). V dropped 1 base and J dropped 11 bases, with 14 bases sitting between them. This CDR3 is 13 amino acids long. The germline V gene has CDR1 LGHDT and CDR2 YNNKEL (reference sequence). The CDR3 loop is CASSQGRGVYAFF. The CDR3 nucleotides read TGTGCCAGCAGCCAAGGAAGGGGAGTATACGCTTTCTTT. Complete variable domain (other parts from reference TRBV3-1 and TRBJ1-1): DTAVSQTPKYLVTQMGNDKSIKCEQNLGHDTMYWYKQDSKKFLKIMFSYNNKELIINETVPNRFSPKSPDKAHLNLHINSLELGDSAVYFCASSQGRGVYAFFGQGTRLTVV.

V gene TRBV6-2 or TRBV6-3 combines with J gene TRBJ2-3; perhaps TRBD2 as D (6 bases). Germline lookup yields CDR1 MNHEY and CDR2 SVGEGT. This CDR3 has 14 residues. The germline V and J ends were trimmed by 6 bases and 4 bases, with 14 bases remaining between them. The CDR3 loop is CASSRGEEADTQYF. The CDR3, as DNA: TGTGCCAGCAGCCGCGGGGAGGAGGCAGATACGCAGTATTTT.

V and J are TRBV7-2 and TRBJ2-7; D may correspond to TRBD1 or TRBD2 (5 bases each). The V end lost 5 bases, the J end lost 6 bases, and 14 bases lay between the germline ends. The CDR3 is 13 amino acids. Germline lookup yields CDR1 SGHTA and CDR2 FQGNSA. CDR3 loop: CASSPGGAREQYF. The CDR3 bases are TGTGCCAGCAGCCCTGGGGGAGCGCGCGAGCAGTACTTC.

V gene TRBV12-3 or TRBV12-4 combines with J gene TRBJ2-3; 10 bases line up with TRBD2. Unmatched junction bases numbered 11, after V lost 3 bases and J lost 5 bases. The CDR3 has 17 amino acids. The CDR3 loop is CASSLFLGAGGQDTQYF. DNA for the CDR3: TGTGCCAGCAGTTTGTTTTTAGGAGCGGGGGGGCAAGATACGCAGTATTTT.

A few counts support this clonotype. This chain links TRBV3-1 with TRBJ2-5, with 9 bases aligning to TRBD1. Judging by the DNA end, TRBJ2-7 fits better; the J call may be wrong. This CDR3 is 13 amino acids long. CDR1 and CDR2 (germline): LGHDT, YNNKEL (reference sequence). The chain's CDR3 is CASSWGQGDEQYF. For the CDR3, the DNA is TGTGCCAGCAGCTGGGGACAGGGCGACGAGCAGTACTTC.

The chain employs TRBV20-1 and TRBJ2-2; 9 nucleotides agree with TRBD2. The CDR3 runs 15 residues. CDR1 and CDR2 (germline): DFQATT, SNEGSKA (reference sequence). The V segment lost 0 bases and the J segment 7 bases; nucleotides outside the gene matches: 6. Here the CDR3 reads CSARDGERGVGELFF. CDR3 sequence (DNA): TGCAGTGCTAGAGATGGGGAGCGGGGGGTCGGGGAGCTGTTTTTT.

CDR3 DNA sequence: TGCAGTGCTAGACCCTTCGGCCGGGGGGTAAGAGGCCAAGAGACCCAGTACTTC. As protein: CSARPFGRGVRGQETQYF. This chain links TRBV20-1 with TRBJ2-5; 7 bases agree with TRBD2. The CDR3 consists of 18 residues. Germline values: CDR1 DFQATT, CDR2 SNEGSKA (reference sequence). The J segment lost 1 base and the V segment lost 2 bases, leaving 16 bases of the junction unmatched.

In its sample, this clonotype was seen a few times. The chain uses TRBV27 and TRBJ2-7, with 11 bases aligning to TRBD1. This CDR3 comprises 15 residues. Looked up from germline, CDR1 is MNHEY and CDR2 is SMNVEV (reference sequence). The V segment lost 2 bases and the J segment 2 bases; nucleotides outside the gene matches: 2. The CDR3 sequence is CASSLGQGAAYEQYF. As DNA, the CDR3 is TGTGCCAGCAGTTTAGGACAGGGGGCGGCCTACGAGCAGTACTTC.

The chain couples TRBV27 to TRBJ1-5; 8 bases map to TRBD1. J was trimmed by 4 bases and V by 4 bases; bases with no gene match: 9. The CDR3 has 16 amino acids. Looked up from germline, CDR1 is MNHEY and CDR2 is SMNVEV (reference sequence). In nucleotides, the CDR3 is TGTGCCAGCAGTTCAGCGACAGGGGCCGGGAATCAGCCCCAGCATTTT. It is translated as CASSSATGAGNQPQHF.

This clonotype was picked up one time. J is TRBJ1-1 and V is TRBV28; no clear D. Germline V gives CDR1 MDHEN, CDR2 SYDVKM. The CDR3 sequence is 12 residues long. Trimming removed 6 bases from V and 6 bases from J, with 11 bases in between. The CDR3 loop reads CASSPGVPEAFF. The CDR3 DNA follows: TGTGCCAGCAGCCCGGGCGTACCTGAAGCTTTCTTT.

Details on this clonotype: This could be a read error, since a much larger clone is one nucleotide away. This chain joins TRBV7-2 and TRBJ2-7; 7 positions match TRBD1. The CDR3 contains 14 residues. CDR1 is SGHTA and CDR2 is FQGNSA in the germline V gene. The V gene end was trimmed by 4 bases and the J gene end by 6 bases; junction bases not matched to a gene: 9. The CDR3: CASSSQTGQGEQYF. The DNA for the CDR3 is TGTGCCAGCAGCTCCCAGACAGGGCAAGGCGAGCAGTACTTC.

This chain uses TRBV6-5 with TRBJ2-5, with D perhaps matching TRBD2 (5 bases). Gene TRBJ2-7 matches the end of the DNA better, so the J call may be wrong. The CDR3 loop spans 15 amino acids. Germline V gene sequence: CDR1 MNHEY, CDR2 SVGAGI. CDR3 DNA: TGTGCCAGCAGTTACTACCCAGAGGGAAATAACGAGCAGTACTTC. Its translation is CASSYYPEGNNEQYF.

This clonotype has only a few counts. The V and J genes are TRBV4-1 and TRBJ1-1, with D perhaps matching TRBD1 (6 bases). Germline loops: CDR1 MGHRA, CDR2 YSYEKL. This CDR3 comprises 19 residues. V gave up 1 base and J gave up 0 bases, with 21 bases separating them. As DNA, the CDR3 is TGCGCCAGCAGCCAAGCTAATCCGGGACAACTAGCCTTGAACACTGAAGCTTTCTTT. As protein: CASSQANPGQLALNTEAFF.

This clonotype has a single count. The rearrangement links TRBV20-1 to TRBJ1-2; possibly TRBD1 for D (5 bases). The germline V gene has CDR1 DFQATT and CDR2 SNEGSKA (reference sequence). CDR3 length: 13 amino acids. The V gene lost 5 bases and the J gene lost 6 bases, with 16 bases spanning the gap. DNA of the CDR3: TGCAGTGCTCGTGACCCAGGGTCGGATGGCTACACCTTC. This codes for CSARDPGSDGYTF.

The chain employs TRBV5-6 and TRBJ1-1, with a possible D match to TRBD1 (5 bases). The CDR3 contains 15 residues. Germline V gene lookup returns CDR1 SGHDT and CDR2 YYEEEE. The V end lost 0 bases, the J end lost 3 bases, and 12 bases lay between the germline ends. The CDR3 loop reads CASSLASGRDTEAFF. CDR3 nucleotides: TGTGCCAGCAGCTTGGCCTCGGGACGGGACACTGAAGCTTTCTTT. The full variable domain, rest sourced from reference TRBV5-6 and TRBJ1-1, is DAGVTQSPTHLIKTRGQQVTLRCSPKSGHDTVSWYQQALGQGPQFIFQYYEEEERQRGNFPDRFSGHQFPNYSSELNVNALLLGDSALYLCASSLASGRDTEAFFGQGTRLTVV.

The rearrangement links TRBV7-6 to TRBJ1-4; tentatively, D is TRBD1 (6 bases). The CDR3 consists of 18 residues. The germline CDR1 and CDR2 sequences are SGHVS and FNYEAQ. The ends were cut back, 5 bases at V and 3 bases at J, with 22 bases in the middle. CDR3 loop: CASSPPVGGARANEKLFF. As DNA, the CDR3 is TGTGCCAGCAGCCCACCCGTCGGGGGCGCTCGGGCTAATGAAAAACTGTTTTTT.

The J gene is TRBJ2-3, the V gene TRBV4-3; TRBD2 matches at 11 bases. CDR1 is LGHNA and CDR2 is YSLEER in the germline V gene. J gave up 6 bases and V 1 base, and 3 bases lay outside the gene matches. The CDR3 has 15 residues. In DNA form, the CDR3 reads TGCGCCAGCAGCCAAGGTCTAGCGGGGGGTGATACGCAGTATTTT. Protein product: CASSQGLAGGDTQYF.